This T cell receptor beta chain was sequenced for a study of CD8+CD57+ T cells in acquired aplastic anemia. Study at large: Where healthy donors were concerned, CD4+ cells averaged roughly 11 million reads.

The CDR3 is 13 residues long. The germline V gene has CDR1 SSHAT and CDR2 FNYEAQ (reference sequence). Trimming pared 4 bases from V and 7 bases from J, leaving 11 bases between. Genomic DNA, the template, was used for profiling of the TCR beta VDJ and CDR3. TCRdb passed the reads through MiXCR, listing each CDR3 protein once. The sample lists 150,000 to 200,000 distinct CDR3 sequences, just over 45% occurring once. Study findings and constraints: Researchers reported that CD8+ Simpson's diversity was not significantly different in patients versus controls.

Points on this clonotype: What it recognizes is unknown.

The J gene is TRBJ2-1, the V gene TRBV7-7; D is uncertain. The TCR originated in a human donor in good health. The sample comprised sorted CD4+, CD8+, or CD8+CD57+ T cells (not recorded which) from PBMCs. CDR3 sequence (DNA): TGTGCCAGCAGCTCAACGACAAAAAATGAGCAGTTCTTC. This sequence encodes CASSSTTKNEQFF.